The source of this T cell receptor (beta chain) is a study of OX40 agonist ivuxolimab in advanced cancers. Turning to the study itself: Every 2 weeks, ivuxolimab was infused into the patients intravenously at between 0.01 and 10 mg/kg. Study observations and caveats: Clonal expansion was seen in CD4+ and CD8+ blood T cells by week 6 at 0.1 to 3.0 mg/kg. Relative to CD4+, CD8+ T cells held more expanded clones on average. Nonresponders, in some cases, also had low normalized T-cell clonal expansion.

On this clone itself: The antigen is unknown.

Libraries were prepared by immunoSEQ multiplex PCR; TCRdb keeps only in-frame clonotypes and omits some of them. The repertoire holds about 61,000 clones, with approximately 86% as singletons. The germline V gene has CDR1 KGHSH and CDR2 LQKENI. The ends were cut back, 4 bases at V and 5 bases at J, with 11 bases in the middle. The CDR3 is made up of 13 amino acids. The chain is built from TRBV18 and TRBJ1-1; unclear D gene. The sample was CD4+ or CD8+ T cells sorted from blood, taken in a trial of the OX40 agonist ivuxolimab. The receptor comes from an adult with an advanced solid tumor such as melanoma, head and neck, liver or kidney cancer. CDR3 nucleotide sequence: TGTGCCAGCTCACTGACGCCTGGGACTGAAGCTTTCTTT. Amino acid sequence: CASSLTPGTEAFF.